This TCR beta chain was observed in a study of Ad26.COV2.S vaccination and SARS-CoV-2 variants. CDR3 length: 15 amino acids. Per the germline V gene, CDR1 is ENHRY and CDR2 is SYGVKD. J lost 6 bases, V lost 2 bases, and 9 bases had no gene match. The treatment: some 20 received Ad26.COV2.S at low or high dose, single or two shots; about 5 received placebo; per-sample allocation not given. The study sampled participants on day 63 after the first vaccine or placebo injection. TCRdb's table, derived via immunoSEQ multiplex PCR, lists solely in-frame clones and lacks some. This sample yields fewer than 800,000 clones, of which roughly 90% are seen a single time; around 1.5% belongs to the top ten.

This chain connects TRBV10-3 to TRBJ1-2; 7 nucleotides agree with TRBD1. The TCR originated in a person between 18 and 65 years old who received the Ad26.COV2.S COVID-19 vaccine or a placebo. Sequencing was performed on peripheral blood, taken in a trial of Ad26.COV2.S vaccine versus placebo. In nucleotides, the CDR3 is TGTGCCATCAGTGAGACGGGAGACAGGGTGGATGGCTACACCTTC. Translated, it gives CAISETGDRVDGYTF.